The source of this TCR beta chain is a study of T-cell reconstitution after alpha-beta-depleted transplantation in children. Trimming cost V 7 bases and J 0 bases, with 14 bases left between them. CDR1 and CDR2 from the germline V gene are SGHRS and YFSETQ. There are 14 residues in the CDR3. There are many counts of this clonotype. Unique molecular identifiers were used in preparing the TCRbeta library. In TCRdb, the PCR reads were re-called with MiXCR into one record per CDR3 protein. Altogether about 340,000 distinct CDR3 sequences are present, 10% being singletons, with the ten largest covering approximately 2.3%.

The sequence was obtained from a human donor who donated a stem cell graft to a child with acute lymphoblastic leukemia. The sample consisted of PBMCs from the stem cell graft donor, taken from the stem cell graft. The chain recombines TRBV5-1 with TRBJ2-7, with D possibly TRBD2 on 6 matching bases. The CDR3 DNA reads as TGCGCCAGCCGCTGGGACTTACCCTCCTACGAGCAGTACTTC. Amino acid sequence: CASRWDLPSYEQYF.